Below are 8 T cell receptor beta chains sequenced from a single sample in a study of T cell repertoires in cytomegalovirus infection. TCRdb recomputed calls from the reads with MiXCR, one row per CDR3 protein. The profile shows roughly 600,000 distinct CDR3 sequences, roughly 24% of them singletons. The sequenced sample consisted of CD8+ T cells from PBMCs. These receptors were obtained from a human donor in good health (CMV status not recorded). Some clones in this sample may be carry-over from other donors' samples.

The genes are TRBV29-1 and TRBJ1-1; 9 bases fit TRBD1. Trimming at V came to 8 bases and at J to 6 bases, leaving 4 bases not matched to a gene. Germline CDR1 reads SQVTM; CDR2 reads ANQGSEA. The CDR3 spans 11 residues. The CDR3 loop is CSIHRGPEAFF. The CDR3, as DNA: TGCAGCATACACAGGGGGCCTGAAGCTTTCTTT.

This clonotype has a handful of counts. CDR3 nucleotides: TGCAGTGCCGCCTCTTGGGGGGGAGGTAGCACAGATACGCAGTATTTT. It yields the protein CSAASWGGGSTDTQYF. This sequence joins TRBV20-1 and TRBJ2-3, with 7 bases that match TRBD2. Looked up from germline, CDR1 is DFQATT and CDR2 is SNEGSKA (reference sequence). V trimming: 6 bases; J trimming: 0 bases; junction bases outside the gene matches: 12. The CDR3 contains 16 residues.

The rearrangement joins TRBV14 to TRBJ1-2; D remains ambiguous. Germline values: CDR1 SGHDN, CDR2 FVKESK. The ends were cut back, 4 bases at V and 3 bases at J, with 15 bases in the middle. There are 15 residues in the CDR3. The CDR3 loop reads CASSPSWRRDYGYTF. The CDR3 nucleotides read TGTGCCAGCAGCCCCTCTTGGCGGCGCGACTATGGCTACACCTTC.

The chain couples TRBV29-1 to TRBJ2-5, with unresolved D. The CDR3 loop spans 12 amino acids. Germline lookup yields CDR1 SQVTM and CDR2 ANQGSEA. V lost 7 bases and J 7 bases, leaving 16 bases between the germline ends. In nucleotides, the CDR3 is TGCAGCGCCCTGTCTGACGAGGCGACCCAGTACTTC. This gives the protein CSALSDEATQYF. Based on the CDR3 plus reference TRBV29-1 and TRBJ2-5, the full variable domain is SAVISQKPSRDICQRGTSLTIQCQVDSQVTMMFWYRQQPGQSLTLIATANQGSEATYESGFVIDKFPISRPNLTFSTLTVSNMSPEDSSIYLCSALSDEATQYFGPGTRLLVL.

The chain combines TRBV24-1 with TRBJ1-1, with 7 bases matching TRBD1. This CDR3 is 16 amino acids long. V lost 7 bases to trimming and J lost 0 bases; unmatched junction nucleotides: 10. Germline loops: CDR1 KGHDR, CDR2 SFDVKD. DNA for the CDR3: TGTGCCACCAGCCGGACAGGACAAAACATGAACACTGAAGCTTTCTTT. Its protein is CATSRTGQNMNTEAFF.

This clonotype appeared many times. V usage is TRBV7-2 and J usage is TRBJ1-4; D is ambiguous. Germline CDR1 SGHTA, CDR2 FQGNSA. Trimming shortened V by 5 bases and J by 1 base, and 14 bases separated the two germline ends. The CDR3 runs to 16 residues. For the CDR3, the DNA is TGTGCCAGCAGCCTCGGGAGCCCGGGAACTAATGAAAAACTGTTTTTT. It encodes CASSLGSPGTNEKLFF.

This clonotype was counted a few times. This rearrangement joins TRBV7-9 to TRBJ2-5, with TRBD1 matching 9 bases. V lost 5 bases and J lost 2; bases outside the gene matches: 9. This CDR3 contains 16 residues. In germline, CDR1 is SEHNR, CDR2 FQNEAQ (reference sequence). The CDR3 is CASSPGQGKNQETQYF. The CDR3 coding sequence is TGTGCCAGCAGCCCAGGACAGGGGAAAAATCAAGAGACCCAGTACTTC. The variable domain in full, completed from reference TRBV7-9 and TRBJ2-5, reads DTGVSQNPRHKITKRGQNVTFRCDPISEHNRLYWYRQTLGQGPEFLTYFQNEAQLEKSRLLSDRFSAERPKGSFSTLEIQRTEQGDSAMYLCASSPGQGKNQETQYFGPGTRLLVL.

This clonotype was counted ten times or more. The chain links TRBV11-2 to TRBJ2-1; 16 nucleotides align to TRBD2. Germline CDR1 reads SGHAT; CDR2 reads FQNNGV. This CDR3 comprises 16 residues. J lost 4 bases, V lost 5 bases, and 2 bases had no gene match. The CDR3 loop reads CASSGTSGGGYNEQFF. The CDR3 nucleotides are TGTGCCAGCAGCGGGACTAGCGGGGGGGGTTACAATGAGCAGTTCTTC.